The 23 T cell receptor beta chains below were found in one sample sequenced in a study of blood T cells in healthy people across ages. Through a sample-barcoded 5' primer and a J-beta primer mix, a second PCR was run for 7 to 11 cycles. TCRdb re-derived calls from the 5' RACE reads in MiXCR, one entry per CDR3 protein. The sample includes 630,000 or so distinct CDR3 sequences, 32% of them seen just once. The sample was blood. These receptors originate from a woman aged 80 or over in good health.

This clonotype was detected only a few times. This chain links TRBV7-2 with TRBJ1-1; a weak D match, TRBD1 (5 bases). V shed 2 bases and J shed 10 bases, with 14 bases lying between them. Per germline, CDR1 SGHTA and CDR2 FQGNSA. The CDR3 consists of 13 residues. The CDR3 sequence is CASSLKGRSGAFF. The CDR3 coding sequence is TGTGCCAGCAGCTTAAAGGGGCGGTCAGGAGCTTTCTTT.

This clonotype was recorded a few times. The chain employs TRBV6-6 and TRBJ1-3; no firm D call. V was trimmed by 5 bases and J by 2 bases, leaving 1 base between them. CDR1 and CDR2 from the germline V gene are MNHNY and SVGAGI (reference sequence). The CDR3 extends over 11 amino acids. This CDR3 reads CASSTGNTIYF. DNA for the CDR3: TGTGCCAGCAGTACTGGAAACACCATATATTTT.

This clonotype was found a few times. The chain couples TRBV9 to TRBJ1-2; D remains unclear. Between the trimmed V and J ends, which lost 4 bases and 0 bases, there was a span of 13 bases. The CDR3 length is 15 residues. Germline CDR1 and CDR2: SGDLS and YYNGEE. The CDR3 DNA sequence: TGTGCCAGCAGCCCCGGGAGTAGGCCTAACTATGGCTACACCTTC. As protein: CASSPGSRPNYGYTF.

A note on this clonotype: At one end the junction does not follow the germline gene, possibly because of a read error. The chain carries TRBV7-3 and TRBJ2-1; TRBD2 might be the D (6 bases). Germline loops: CDR1 SGHTA, CDR2 FQGTGA. This CDR3 spans 14 amino acids. CDR3 nucleotides: TGTGCCAGCAGCTTGGCGGGACGCTTGAATGGGCAGTTCTTC. It codes for CASSLAGRLNGQFF.

This clonotype was seen repeatedly, ten times or more. The chain uses TRBV6-2 or TRBV6-3 and TRBJ2-7, with 9 positions matching TRBD1. There are 15 residues in the CDR3. V lost 4 bases and J lost 6; bases outside the gene matches: 10. The germline V gene encodes CDR1 MNHEY and CDR2 SVGEGT. The CDR3 sequence is CASSSGQGYRAEQYF. The CDR3 DNA is TGTGCCAGCAGTTCGGGACAGGGATACCGGGCCGAGCAGTACTTC.

Remarks on this clonotype: This could be a read error, since a much larger clone is one nucleotide away. The V call is TRBV7-2, the J call TRBJ1-2; TRBD1 might be the D (6 bases). Trimming removed 0 bases at V and 4 bases at J, with 18 bases between. The CDR3 contains 17 residues. The germline V gene has CDR1 SGHTA and CDR2 FQGNSA. CDR3 residues: CASSLAGTSATSYGYTF. The DNA of the CDR3 is TGTGCCAGCAGCTTAGCTGGGACATCCGCAACTAGCTATGGCTACACCTTC.

The V call is TRBV10-3, the J call TRBJ1-6; D remains unclear. This CDR3 is 13 amino acids long. The V gene lost 0 bases and the J gene lost 10 bases, with 7 bases spanning the gap. Germline CDR1 and CDR2: ENHRY and SYGVKD. The CDR3 DNA reads TGTGCCATCAGTGAGTCGGGAGGGTCACCCCTCCACTTT. Translation: CAISESGGSPLHF.

This chain links TRBV6-2 or TRBV6-3 with TRBJ2-3; 9 bases align to TRBD2. The CDR3 runs 15 residues. The trim removed 6 bases at V and 8 bases at J, leaving 12 bases unmatched. Germline values: CDR1 MNHEY, CDR2 SVGEGT. The CDR3 loop is CASSSPGTSTGTQYF. As DNA, the CDR3 is TGTGCCAGCAGCTCCCCCGGGACTAGCACCGGTACGCAGTATTTT.

The chain has TRBV12-3 or TRBV12-4 and TRBJ2-1; 14 bases agree with TRBD2. V lost 6 bases and J lost 2; bases outside the gene matches: 12. The CDR3 spans 19 residues. The CDR3 reads CASSPERGLAGGTYNEQFF. The CDR3, as DNA: TGTGCCAGCAGCCCCGAACGCGGACTAGCGGGAGGAACCTACAATGAGCAGTTCTTC.

This clonotype has at least ten counts. The chain employs TRBV30 and TRBJ2-3, with D unclear. V was shortened by 4 bases and J by 5 bases, with 7 bases between the two germline ends. This CDR3 is built from 11 residues. From germline, CDR1 is GTSNPN and CDR2 SVGIG (reference sequence). The CDR3 DNA sequence: TGTGCCTGGAAAATCAGAGATACGCAGTATTTT. Its translation: CAWKIRDTQYF.

The table lists this clonotype with many counts. The genes are TRBV20-1 and TRBJ2-1, with 7 bases identical to TRBD2. This CDR3 region has 13 residues. Germline-derived CDR1 and CDR2 are DFQATT and SNEGSKA (reference sequence). V was clipped by 5 bases and J by 0 bases; unmatched bases: 1. CDR3 in DNA: TGCAGTGCTGGGACTAACTCCTACAATGAGCAGTTCTTC. Protein sequence: CSAGTNSYNEQFF.

The table lists this clonotype with many counts. The gene calls are TRBV20-1 and TRBJ2-1; 8 bases are a match to TRBD2. Germline assignment: CDR1 DFQATT and CDR2 SNEGSKA (reference sequence). V lost 6 bases and J lost 5; bases outside the gene matches: 12. CDR3 length: 15 residues. DNA of the CDR3: TGCAGTGCCCGACGTGCAAGCGGGGGACACAATGAGCAGTTCTTC. This translates into CSARRASGGHNEQFF.

On this clonotype itself: It may be a read error: a sequence one base away is much more abundant. The chain couples TRBV11-1 to TRBJ1-2, with 8 bases identical to TRBD1. CDR3 length: 15 amino acids. Germline V gives CDR1 SGHAT, CDR2 FQDESV (reference sequence). The V gene end was trimmed by 4 bases and the J gene end by 4 bases; junction bases not matched to a gene: 8. The chain's CDR3 is CASSSSGGAGYGYTF. DNA of the CDR3: TGTGCCAGCAGCTCGTCAGGGGGCGCAGGCTATGGCTACACCTTC. Full variable domain (missing parts from reference TRBV11-1 and TRBJ1-2): EAEVAQSPRYKITEKSQAVAFWCDPISGHATLYWYRQILGQGPELLVQFQDESVVDDSQLPKDRFSAERLKGVDSTLKIQPAELGDSAMYLCASSSSGGAGYGYTFGSGTRLTVV.

Concerning this clonotype: Since a much larger clone is just one base distant, this may be a read error. V and J are TRBV7-9 and TRBJ2-7; no clear D. The CDR3 loop spans 14 amino acids. V shed 2 bases and J shed 3 bases, with 11 bases lying between them. CDR1 SEHNR and CDR2 FQNEAQ come from the germline V gene (reference sequence). CDR3 sequence reads: CASSLQAGDYEQYF. Written as DNA, the CDR3 is TGTGCCAGCAGCTTACAGGCAGGAGACTACGAGCAGTACTTC. The whole variable domain, filled in from reference TRBV7-9 and TRBJ2-7, reads DTGVSQNPRHKITKRGQNVTFRCDPISEHNRLYWYRQTLGQGPEFLTYFQNEAQLEKSRLLSDRFSAERPKGSFSTLEIQRTEQGDSAMYLCASSLQAGDYEQYFGPGTRLTVT.

In the case of this clonotype: Since a much larger clone is just one base distant, this may be a read error. The chain recombines TRBV5-1 with TRBJ2-1, with D perhaps TRBD2 (6 bases). CDR1 and CDR2 from the germline V gene are SGHRS and YFSETQ. There are 15 residues in the CDR3. With 4 bases removed from V and 5 bases from J, the gap between germline ends came to 16 bases. In nucleotides, the CDR3 is TGCGCCAGCAGCCCAGGGAGGACTCACGACAATGAGCAGTTCTTC. Protein: CASSPGRTHDNEQFF.

The table lists this clonotype with many counts. The V and J genes are TRBV7-9 and TRBJ1-2; 9 bases fit TRBD1. Trimming removed 8 bases from V and 7 bases from J; junction bases left unmatched: 8. Looked up from germline, CDR1 is SEHNR and CDR2 is FQNEAQ (reference sequence). This CDR3 contains 13 residues. Written as DNA, the CDR3 is TGTGCCAGCTCTCTGGGACAGGGTTTTGGCTACACCTTC. It codes for CASSLGQGFGYTF.

The chain joins TRBV3-1 to TRBJ2-7, with D possibly TRBD1 on 6 matching bases. Deletions cut 6 bases from V and 6 bases from J, with 24 bases between. The CDR3 consists of 16 residues. Per the germline V gene, CDR1 is LGHDT and CDR2 is YNNKEL (reference sequence). In nucleotides, the CDR3 is TGTGCCAGCAGGCAAAGGTGGTCAGGGGAAAGCGGCGAGCAGTACTTC. It translates to CASRQRWSGESGEQYF.

The table lists this clonotype with many counts. The chain combines TRBV29-1 with TRBJ2-7, with TRBD1 identical over 9 bases. This CDR3 has 15 amino acids. Germline CDR1 is SQVTM and CDR2 is ANQGSEA. V lost 1 base and J lost 2; bases outside the gene matches: 6. The CDR3 bases are TGCAGCGTTGAAGCTCGCACAGGGGGCCCCTACGAGCAGTACTTC. The encoded protein is CSVEARTGGPYEQYF.

This clonotype showed up many times. This chain links TRBV9 with TRBJ1-1; D ambiguous. From germline, CDR1 is SGDLS and CDR2 YYNGEE. The length of the CDR3 is 13 residues. V gave up 4 bases and J gave up 7 bases, with 14 bases separating them. As DNA, the CDR3 is TGTGCCAGCAGCACAATGGCCGGGAGTGAAGCTTTCTTT. Translation gives CASSTMAGSEAFF. The full variable domain, rest sourced from reference TRBV9 and TRBJ1-1, is DSGVTQTPKHLITATGQRVTLRCSPRSGDLSVYWYQQSLDQGLQFLIQYYNGEERAKGNILERFSAQQFPDLHSELNLSSLELGDSALYFCASSTMAGSEAFFGQGTRLTVV.

This clonotype was found many times. The chain uses TRBV7-3 and TRBJ2-1; TRBD2 might be the D (7 bases). Germline V gene sequence: CDR1 SGHTA, CDR2 FQGTGA. Trimming took 6 bases from V and 7 from J, leaving 19 bases between them. This CDR3 is built from 15 residues. The CDR3 reads CASSGGGGGHNEQFF. The CDR3, as DNA: TGTGCCAGCAGTGGGGGAGGGGGGGGGCATAATGAGCAGTTCTTC.

This clonotype occurred a few times. The J gene is TRBJ1-1, the V gene TRBV5-1, with D possibly being TRBD1 (5 bases). Per germline, CDR1 SGHRS and CDR2 YFSETQ. CDR3 size: 15 residues. Between the trimmed V and J ends, which lost 2 bases and 1 base, there was a span of 12 bases. The CDR3 region has the DNA TGCGCCAGCAGCTTCGACAGAAACGGGAACACTGAAGCTTTCTTT. It is translated as CASSFDRNGNTEAFF.

As to this clonotype: Possible read error: a much larger clone is one base away. Written as DNA, the CDR3 is TGTGCCAGCAGCCCGCCGACCCCCTACGAGCAGTACTTC. It yields the protein CASSPPTPYEQYF. This sequence joins TRBV4-2 and TRBJ2-7; D not resolved. The CDR3 is 13 residues long. Germline V gene data show CDR1 as LGHNA and CDR2 as YNFKEQ. Trimming took off 4 bases at V and 2 bases at J, with 9 bases between the two ends.

This clonotype was seen repeatedly, ten times or more. The V gene is TRBV7-2, the J gene TRBJ2-5; 13 bases are a match to TRBD2. The CDR3 is 15 residues long. The V gene end was trimmed by 5 bases and the J gene end by 4 bases; junction bases not matched to a gene: 4. CDR1 and CDR2 (germline): SGHTA, FQGNSA. DNA for the CDR3: TGTGCCAGCAGCCCGAGGACTAGCGGGGGAGAGACCCAGTACTTC. Protein product: CASSPRTSGGETQYF. Full variable domain (remainder filled in from reference TRBV7-2 and TRBJ2-5): GAGVSQSPSNKVTEKGKDVELRCDPISGHTALYWYRQSLGQGLEFLIYFQGNSAPDKSGLPSDRFSAERTGGSVSTLTIQRTQQEDSAVYLCASSPRTSGGETQYFGPGTRLLVL.